The present T cell receptor beta chain was sequenced within a study of cytomegalovirus exposure and HLA in healthy donors. Study summary: From donors who were HLA-typed, an early data release held approximately 91 million unique TCRs.

On this clone itself: Its specificity is unknown.

V was trimmed by 5 bases and J by 2 bases, leaving 7 bases between them. The CDR3 is made up of 13 amino acids. Germline CDR1 and CDR2: MNHEY and SVGAGI. Amplification used 60 Vbeta primers and 13 Jbeta primers. Assay: immunoSEQ multiplex PCR; the TCRdb copy retains only in-frame clones and omits some. In the table there are some 99,000 clones, less than 80% of which are singletons. Study-wide results and caveats: About 87% or about 30% of the time was how often most TCR beta V segments were productive, according to an earlier analysis.

The chain joins TRBV6-5 to TRBJ1-3; D is unresolved. The sequence was obtained from a woman aged 45 to 65 in good health and CMV-seropositive. Sequencing input: PBMCs. The CDR3: CASSRGPGNTIYF. The CDR3 coding sequence is TGTGCCAGCAGTAGAGGGCCTGGAAACACCATATATTTT.